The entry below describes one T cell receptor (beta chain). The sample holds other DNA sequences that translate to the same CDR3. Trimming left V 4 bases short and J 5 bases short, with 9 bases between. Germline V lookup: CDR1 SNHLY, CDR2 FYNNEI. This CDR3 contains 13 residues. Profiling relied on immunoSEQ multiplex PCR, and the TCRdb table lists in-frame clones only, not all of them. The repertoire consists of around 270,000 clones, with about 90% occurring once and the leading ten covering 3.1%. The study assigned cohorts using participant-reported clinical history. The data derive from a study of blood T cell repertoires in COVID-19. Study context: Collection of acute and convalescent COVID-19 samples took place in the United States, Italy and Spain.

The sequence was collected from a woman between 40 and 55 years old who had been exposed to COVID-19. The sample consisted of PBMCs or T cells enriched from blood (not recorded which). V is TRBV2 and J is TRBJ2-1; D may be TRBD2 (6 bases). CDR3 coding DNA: TGTGCCAGCAGTGCCGGGACTGACAATGAGCAGTTCTTC. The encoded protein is CASSAGTDNEQFF.